The 25 T cell receptor beta chains below all came from one sample that was sequenced in a study of T cell responses to AZD1222 COVID-19 vaccine. Sequenced by immunoSEQ multiplex PCR; TCRdb stores in-frame clones only, minus some. The repertoire holds 70,000 or so clones, with roughly 83% as singletons. Material: peripheral blood, obtained 28 days after the second AZD1222 dose. The receptor source for this set is an adult who received the AZD1222 COVID-19 vaccine.

The CDR3, as DNA: TGTGCCAGCAGCCCCCCTCGAGGAAACACCATATATTTT. This codes for CASSPPRGNTIYF. The chain has TRBV5-4 and TRBJ1-3; D gene uncertain. V was pared by 4 bases and J by 4 bases, with 9 bases between. The CDR3 runs to 13 residues. Germline CDR1 is SGHNT and CDR2 is YYREEE (reference sequence).

This sequence joins TRBV3-1 (or the pseudogene TRBV3-2) and TRBJ2-5; D is unresolved. CDR1 is LGHDT, CDR2 YNNKEL, per germline (reference sequence). V was shortened by 0 bases and J by 5 bases, with 4 bases between the two germline ends. The CDR3 covers 12 residues. The chain's CDR3 is CASSQDGETQYF. The CDR3 DNA sequence: TGTGCCAGCAGCCAAGATGGGGAGACCCAGTACTTC.

The chain joins TRBV5-4 to TRBJ1-3; D not resolved. CDR1 and CDR2 (germline): SGHNT, YYREEE (reference sequence). The germline V and J ends were trimmed by 0 bases and 0 bases, with 10 bases remaining between them. The CDR3 runs to 16 residues. The CDR3 nucleotides read TGTGCCAGCAGCTTGGCCTGGGCAGGCTCTGGAAACACCATATATTTT. Amino acid sequence: CASSLAWAGSGNTIYF. The whole variable domain, filled in from reference TRBV5-4 and TRBJ1-3, reads ETGVTQSPTHLIKTRGQQVTLRCSSQSGHNTVSWYQQALGQGPQFIFQYYREEENGRGNFPPRFSGLQFPNYSSELNVNALELDDSALYLCASSLAWAGSGNTIYFGEGSWLTVV.

The rearrangement links TRBV5-8 to TRBJ2-4; weak D call: TRBD2 (5 bases). Trimming stripped 4 bases from V and 13 bases from J, with 15 bases between. Per germline, CDR1 SGHTS and CDR2 YDEGEE. The CDR3 loop spans 12 amino acids. In DNA, the CDR3 is TGTGCCAGCAGCCCGGAGGCAGTAAGGCAGTACTTC. The encoded protein is CASSPEAVRQYF.

The rearrangement links TRBV6-5 to TRBJ2-2; D unclear. The V end lost 6 bases, the J end lost 1 base, and 3 bases lay between the germline ends. This CDR3 spans 12 amino acids. Germline CDR1 reads MNHEY; CDR2 reads SVGAGI. This chain's CDR3 is CASSQNTGELFF. The CDR3 bases are TGTGCCAGCAGCCAGAACACCGGGGAGCTGTTTTTT.

J is TRBJ2-7 and V is TRBV7-2; no clear D. The CDR3 loop spans 15 amino acids. Per the germline V gene, CDR1 is SGHTA and CDR2 is FQGNSA. Trimming cost V 3 bases and J 2 bases, with 14 bases left between them. In DNA, the CDR3 is TGTGCCAGCAGCTTTTGGGGATCTACTACCTACGAGCAGTACTTC. This sequence encodes CASSFWGSTTYEQYF.

The V gene is TRBV30, the J gene TRBJ2-7, with a tentative D call TRBD2 (6 bases). V gave up 1 base and J gave up 3 bases, with 19 bases separating them. Germline V gene lookup returns CDR1 GTSNPN and CDR2 SVGIG (reference sequence). CDR3 length: 16 residues. This CDR3 reads CAWSGKKGLHYYEQYF. DNA of the CDR3: TGTGCCTGGAGTGGGAAGAAGGGACTCCATTACTACGAGCAGTACTTC.

The chain couples TRBV30 to TRBJ1-2, with no clear D. From germline, CDR1 is GTSNPN and CDR2 SVGIG (reference sequence). CDR3 length: 12 amino acids. Trimming shortened V by 4 bases and J by 4 bases, and 10 bases separated the two germline ends. CDR3 nucleotide sequence: TGTGCCTGGAAGAAGGAAGGCTATGGCTACACCTTC. Its protein product is CAWKKEGYGYTF.

This clone showed up just a few times. For the CDR3, the DNA is TGTGCCAGCAGCTCGACACAAGTCTACGAGCAGTACTTC. It codes for CASSSTQVYEQYF. The rearrangement joins TRBV7-9 to TRBJ2-7; D remains ambiguous. The V and J ends lost 4 bases and 3 bases respectively, with 10 bases between them. Germline assignment: CDR1 SEHNR and CDR2 FQNEAQ (reference sequence). The CDR3 is 13 residues long.

The chain carries TRBV14 and TRBJ2-5; perhaps TRBD1 as D (5 bases). The V gene lost 3 bases and the J gene lost 5 bases, with 16 bases spanning the gap. The CDR3 is made up of 15 amino acids. In germline, CDR1 is SGHDN, CDR2 FVKESK. The CDR3 DNA is TGTGCCAGCAGCCAGCTTGGACAATTTGGGGAGACCCAGTACTTC. Its translation is CASSQLGQFGETQYF. Supplemented by reference TRBV14 and TRBJ2-5, the full variable domain reads EAGVTQFPSHSVIEKGQTVTLRCDPISGHDNLYWYRRVMGKEIKFLLHFVKESKQDESGMPNNRFLAERTGGTYSTLKVQPAELEDSGVYFCASSQLGQFGETQYFGPGTRLLVL.

The chain has TRBV6-5 and TRBJ1-1; D not certain. Trimming took off 0 bases at V and 1 base at J, with 6 bases between the two ends. The germline gives CDR1 MNHEY, CDR2 SVGAGI. The CDR3 extends over 14 amino acids. Written as DNA, the CDR3 is TGTGCCAGCAGTTACTCTAACAGGAACACTGAAGCTTTCTTT. It codes for CASSYSNRNTEAFF.

The chain is built from TRBV19 and TRBJ1-5, with TRBD1 identical over 8 bases. Germline V gene sequence: CDR1 LNHDA, CDR2 SQIVND (reference sequence). V was clipped by 3 bases and J by 5 bases; unmatched bases: 6. This CDR3 has 15 residues. Here the CDR3 DNA reads TGTGCCAGTAGTATGGGGGACAGGCCTGATCAGCCCCAGCATTTT. Translated, it gives CASSMGDRPDQPQHF.

The J gene is TRBJ1-2, the V gene TRBV11-3; D ambiguous. Looked up from germline, CDR1 is SGHNT and CDR2 is YENEEA. Trimming pared 5 bases from V and 0 bases from J, leaving 16 bases between. The CDR3 extends over 16 amino acids. The CDR3 region has the DNA TGTGCCAGCAGCCTTAGTTGGGCGCGATCTAACTATGGCTACACCTTC. It codes for CASSLSWARSNYGYTF.

The chain links TRBV11-2 to TRBJ2-5; D gene ambiguous. The germline V gene has CDR1 SGHAT and CDR2 FQNNGV. The ends were cut back, 5 bases at V and 5 bases at J, with 9 bases in the middle. The CDR3 length is 12 residues. The CDR3 sequence is CASSPLSETQYF. The DNA for the CDR3 is TGTGCCAGCAGCCCTTTATCGGAGACCCAGTACTTC.

The chain employs TRBV2 and TRBJ1-6; no reliable D call. The CDR3 runs 15 residues. CDR1 and CDR2 from the germline V gene are SNHLY and FYNNEI. V lost 0 bases and J 14 bases, leaving 17 bases between the germline ends. The CDR3 loop reads CASSEAEGILRALHF. The CDR3 region has the DNA TGTGCCAGCAGTGAAGCAGAGGGAATTCTTCGAGCCCTCCACTTT.

The rearrangement uses TRBV7-2 and TRBJ2-1; D may be TRBD1 (5 bases). V lost 1 base to trimming and J lost 12 bases, with 19 bases between them. This CDR3 spans 15 amino acids. Germline V gives CDR1 SGHTA, CDR2 FQGNSA. CDR3 region: CASSLDRLSPQGQFF. CDR3 DNA: TGTGCCAGCAGCTTAGATAGACTGAGCCCTCAGGGGCAGTTCTTC.

The chain joins TRBV2 to TRBJ2-1, with TRBD1 matching 8 bases. CDR1 is SNHLY, CDR2 FYNNEI, per germline. CDR3 length equals 14 residues. The junction had 6 bases not matched to a gene; V was cut back by 7 bases and J by 4 bases. The CDR3 sequence is CASKPQGVYNEQFF. CDR3 DNA: TGTGCCAGCAAGCCACAGGGGGTTTACAATGAGCAGTTCTTC.

J is TRBJ1-6 and V is TRBV27, with 11 bases lining up with TRBD1. This CDR3 is 17 amino acids long. V lost 3 bases, J lost 6 bases, and 7 bases stayed unmatched. The germline gives CDR1 MNHEY, CDR2 SMNVEV (reference sequence). CDR3 amino acids: CASSLGTGGWGNSPLHF. The CDR3 DNA reads TGTGCCAGCAGTTTGGGGACAGGGGGATGGGGTAATTCACCCCTCCACTTT.

The CDR3 nucleotides are TGTGCCACCAGCGGTGCCGGGACTCAGGGCAATGAGCAGTTCTTC. Its translation: CATSGAGTQGNEQFF. J is TRBJ2-1 and V is TRBV24-1, with a possible D match to TRBD2 (6 bases). This CDR3 has 15 amino acids. Trimming took 7 bases from V and 6 from J, leaving 18 bases between them. Germline CDR1 KGHDR, CDR2 SFDVKD.

This rearrangement joins TRBV25-1 to TRBJ1-6; a possible D gene is TRBD1 (6 bases). The CDR3 has 14 amino acids. The germline CDR1 and CDR2 sequences are MGHDK and SYGVNS. The CDR3 nucleotides are TGTGCGAGTCGCGGTGGGGGCGTTAATTCACCCCTCCACTTT. Translation gives CASRGGGVNSPLHF.

The V and J genes are TRBV15 and TRBJ1-1; the D is unclear. The V gene's germline CDR1 is LNHNV and CDR2 YYDKDF (reference sequence). The length of the CDR3 is 14 residues. Trimming shortened V by 0 bases and J by 4 bases, and 9 bases separated the two germline ends. The CDR3 here is CATSRDQLVTEAFF. CDR3 coding DNA: TGTGCCACCAGCAGAGATCAGTTAGTCACTGAAGCTTTCTTT.

J is TRBJ2-1 and V is TRBV5-1; D unresolved. This CDR3 is built from 13 residues. The ends were cut back, 7 bases at V and 10 bases at J, with 18 bases in the middle. CDR1 SGHRS and CDR2 YFSETQ come from the germline V gene. The DNA for the CDR3 is TGCGCCAGCGCAGAGAGTCCCTTTAACGAGCAGTTCTTC. It yields the protein CASAESPFNEQFF.

This clone showed up just once. This rearrangement joins TRBV7-9 to TRBJ1-2; perhaps TRBD1 as D (5 bases). The CDR3 consists of 13 residues. Germline V gives CDR1 SEHNR, CDR2 FQNEAQ (reference sequence). V was cut by 2 bases and J by 7 bases, with 11 bases left in between. The CDR3 bases are TGTGCCAGCAGCTTAACGGCAGACAGTGGCTACACCTTC. Its protein is CASSLTADSGYTF.

Here the CDR3 reads CASSLGQTNEKLFF. The CDR3 nucleotides read TGTGCCAGCAGTCTTGGACAGACAAATGAAAAACTGTTTTTT. J is TRBJ1-4 and V is TRBV5-6; possible D gene TRBD1, 6 bases. From germline, CDR1 is SGHDT and CDR2 YYEEEE. This CDR3 contains 14 residues. V lost 5 bases, J lost 5 bases, and 13 bases lay in between.

The rearrangement links TRBV25-1 to TRBJ2-7; possible D gene TRBD1, 5 bases. The CDR3 is 14 amino acids. Germline-derived CDR1 and CDR2 are MGHDK and SYGVNS. Trimming stripped 5 bases from V and 0 bases from J, with 11 bases between. CDR3 sequence: CASSWGPGSYEQYF. The CDR3 DNA reads TGTGCCAGCAGTTGGGGCCCGGGCTCCTACGAGCAGTACTTC.